This T cell receptor beta chain comes out of a study of Tregs in tolerant kidney transplant recipients. General observations from the study: This study did not directly address biological reproducibility. Antigen-driven expansion was suggested because donor-specific Tregs expanded more than all Tregs in tolerant patients.

The nonmyeloablative bone marrow transplants came from related graft donors, with transient mixed chimerism. Thawed PBMCs were FACS-sorted into unstimulated CD4+CD25+CD127- regulatory T cells, CD4+CD25- non-regulatory cells, CD4 and CD8 cells. The data were produced by immunoSEQ multiplex PCR, yet TCRdb's version contains in-frame clones alone and is incomplete. Of 20,000 to 25,000 clones detected, roughly 80% appear once; the ten largest clones hold roughly 26%. On this clone: Its antigen is undetermined.

Source: CD8+ T cells from blood (PBMCs), taken 6 months after the transplant. The TCR originated in a human patient who received a combined kidney and bone marrow transplant. The T cells may partly be graft donor cells.

This chain's CDR3 is CASSPQSAGGYNEQFF. The CDR3 DNA is TGCGCCAGCAGCCCTCAATCCGCGGGAGGGTACAATGAGCAGTTCTTC. The V call is TRBV4-1, the J call TRBJ2-1; 9 bases agree with TRBD2. Germline lookup yields CDR1 MGHRA and CDR2 YSYEKL. V gave up 4 bases and J gave up 4 bases; unmatched junction bases: 8. This CDR3 is built from 16 residues.